The T cell receptor beta chain under discussion was sequenced for a study of cytomegalovirus exposure and HLA in healthy donors. This CDR3 region has 15 residues. The germline CDR1 and CDR2 sequences are SNHLY and FYNNEI. V dropped 2 bases and J dropped 0 bases, with 9 bases sitting between them. The PCR ran on 60 Vbeta and 13 Jbeta primers. Profiling relied on immunoSEQ multiplex PCR, and the TCRdb table lists in-frame clones only, not all of them. The repertoire holds under 65,000 clones, with roughly four fifths as singletons. This rearrangement joins TRBV2 to TRBJ2-3; D might be TRBD1 (6 bases). The sample comprised PBMCs. The receptor was isolated from a man aged 50 to 60 in good health and CMV-seronegative. CDR3 DNA sequence: TGTGCCAGCAGTGAATGGGACACGAGCACAGATACGCAGTATTTT. Its protein product is CASSEWDTSTDTQYF.